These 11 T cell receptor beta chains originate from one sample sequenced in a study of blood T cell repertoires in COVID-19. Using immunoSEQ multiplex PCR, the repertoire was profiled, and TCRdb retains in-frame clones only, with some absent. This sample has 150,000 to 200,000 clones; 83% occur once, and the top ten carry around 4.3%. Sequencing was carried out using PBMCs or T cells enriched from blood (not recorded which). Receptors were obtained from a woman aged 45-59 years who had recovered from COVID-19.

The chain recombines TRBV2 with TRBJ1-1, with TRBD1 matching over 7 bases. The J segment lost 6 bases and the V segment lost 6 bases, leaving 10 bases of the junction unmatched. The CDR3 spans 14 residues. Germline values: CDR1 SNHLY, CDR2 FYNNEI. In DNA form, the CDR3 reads TGTGCCAGCAGGAGGGGGCAGGTTAGCTCTGAAGCTTTCTTT. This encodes CASRRGQVSSEAFF.

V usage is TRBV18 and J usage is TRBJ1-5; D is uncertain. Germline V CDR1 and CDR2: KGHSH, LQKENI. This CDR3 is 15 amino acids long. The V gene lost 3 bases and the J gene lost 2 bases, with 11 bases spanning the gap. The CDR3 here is CASSPPGGGNQPQHF. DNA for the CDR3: TGTGCCAGCTCACCCCCCGGAGGAGGCAATCAGCCCCAGCATTTT.

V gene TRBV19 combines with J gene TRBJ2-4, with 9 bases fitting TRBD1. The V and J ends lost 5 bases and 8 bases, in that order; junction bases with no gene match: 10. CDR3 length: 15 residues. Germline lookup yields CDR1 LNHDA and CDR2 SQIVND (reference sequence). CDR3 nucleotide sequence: TGTGCCAGTAGTTCTCCTACAGGGGGCAAGTACATTCAGTACTTC. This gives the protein CASSSPTGGKYIQYF.

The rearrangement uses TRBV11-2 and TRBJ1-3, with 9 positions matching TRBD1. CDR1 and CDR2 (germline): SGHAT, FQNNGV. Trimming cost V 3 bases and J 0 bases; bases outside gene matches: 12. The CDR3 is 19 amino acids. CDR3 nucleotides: TGTGCCAGCAGCTTCCTCGGACAGGGGATTACTCACTCTGGAAACACCATATATTTT. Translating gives CASSFLGQGITHSGNTIYF.

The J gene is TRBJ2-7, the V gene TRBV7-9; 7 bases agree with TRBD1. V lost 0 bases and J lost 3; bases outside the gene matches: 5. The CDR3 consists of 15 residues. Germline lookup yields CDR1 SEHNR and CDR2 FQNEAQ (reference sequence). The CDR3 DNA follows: TGTGCCAGCAGCTTAGCCGGGACAGCCAACTACGAGCAGTACGTC. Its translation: CASSLAGTANYEQYV.

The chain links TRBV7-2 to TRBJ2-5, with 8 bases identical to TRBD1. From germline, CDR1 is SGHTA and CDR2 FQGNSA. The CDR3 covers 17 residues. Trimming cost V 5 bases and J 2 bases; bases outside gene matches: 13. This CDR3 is CASSRRLGQGQQETQYF. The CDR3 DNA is TGTGCCAGCAGCCGTCGACTTGGACAGGGTCAGCAAGAGACCCAGTACTTC.

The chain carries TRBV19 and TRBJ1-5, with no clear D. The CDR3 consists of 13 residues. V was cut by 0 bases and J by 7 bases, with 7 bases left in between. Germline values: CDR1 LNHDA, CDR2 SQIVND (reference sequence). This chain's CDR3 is CASSIDLGQPQHF. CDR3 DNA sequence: TGTGCCAGTAGTATAGATCTCGGGCAGCCCCAGCATTTT.

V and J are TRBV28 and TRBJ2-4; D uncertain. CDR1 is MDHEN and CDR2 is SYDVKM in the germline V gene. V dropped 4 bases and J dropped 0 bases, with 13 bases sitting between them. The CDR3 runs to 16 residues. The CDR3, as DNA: TGTGCCAGCAGTTCGAGGATGGTGCTAGCCAAAAACATTCAGTACTTC. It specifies CASSSRMVLAKNIQYF.

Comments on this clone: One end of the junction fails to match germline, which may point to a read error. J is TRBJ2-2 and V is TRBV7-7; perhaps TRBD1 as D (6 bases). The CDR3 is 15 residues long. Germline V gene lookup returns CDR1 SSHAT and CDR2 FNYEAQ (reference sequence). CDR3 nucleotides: TGTGCCAGCAGCCTAGCCCCGCAGGGGATCGGGGAGCTGTTTTTT. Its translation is CASSLAPQGIGELFF. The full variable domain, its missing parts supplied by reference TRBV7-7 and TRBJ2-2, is GAGVSQSPRYKVTKRGQDVTLRCDPISSHATLYWYQQALGQGPEFLTYFNYEAQPDKSGLPSDRFSAERPEGSISTLTIQRTEQRDSAMYRCASSLAPQGIGELFFGEGSRLTVL.

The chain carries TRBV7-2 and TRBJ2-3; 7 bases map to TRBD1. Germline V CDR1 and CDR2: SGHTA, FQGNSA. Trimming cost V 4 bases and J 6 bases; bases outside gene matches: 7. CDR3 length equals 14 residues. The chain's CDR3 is CASSSGGSRDTQYF. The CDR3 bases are TGTGCCAGCAGCTCAGGGGGTAGCAGGGATACGCAGTATTTT.

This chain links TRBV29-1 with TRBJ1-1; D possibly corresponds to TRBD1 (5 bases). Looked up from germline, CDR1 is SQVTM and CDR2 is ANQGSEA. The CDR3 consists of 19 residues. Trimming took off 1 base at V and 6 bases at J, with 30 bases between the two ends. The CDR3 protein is CSVEGQRSRGNRSPSEAFF. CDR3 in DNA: TGCAGCGTTGAAGGTCAAAGATCGCGGGGGAACAGGTCCCCTTCTGAAGCTTTCTTT. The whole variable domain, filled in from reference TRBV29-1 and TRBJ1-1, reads SAVISQKPSRDICQRGTSLTIQCQVDSQVTMMFWYRQQPGQSLTLIATANQGSEATYESGFVIDKFPISRPNLTFSTLTVSNMSPEDSSIYLCSVEGQRSRGNRSPSEAFFGQGTRLTVV.